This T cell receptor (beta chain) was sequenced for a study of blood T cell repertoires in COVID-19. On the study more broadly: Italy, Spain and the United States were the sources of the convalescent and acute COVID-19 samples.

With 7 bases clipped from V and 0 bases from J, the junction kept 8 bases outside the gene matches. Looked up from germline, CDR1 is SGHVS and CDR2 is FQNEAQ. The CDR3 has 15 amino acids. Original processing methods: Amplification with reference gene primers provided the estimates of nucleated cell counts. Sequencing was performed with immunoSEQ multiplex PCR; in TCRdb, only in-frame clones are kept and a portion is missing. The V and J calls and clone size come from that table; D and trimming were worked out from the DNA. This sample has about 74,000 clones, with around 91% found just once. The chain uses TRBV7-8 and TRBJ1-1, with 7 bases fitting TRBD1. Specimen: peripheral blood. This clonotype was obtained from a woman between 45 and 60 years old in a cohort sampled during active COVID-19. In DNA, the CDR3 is TGTGCCAGCACCCGACAGGGCCCTATGAACACTGAAGCTTTCTTT. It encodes CASTRQGPMNTEAFF.